The entry below gives a single T cell receptor (beta chain) sequence along with its context. Its antigen is still unknown. The sample originates from a study of OX40 agonist ivuxolimab in advanced cancers. Whole-study context: As their treatment, patients were administered ivuxolimab, an agonistic anti-OX40 (CD134) antibody. Regarding the study as a whole: A proportion of nonresponders additionally exhibited low normalized T-cell clonal expansion.

Here immunoSEQ multiplex PCR was the method, and the copy in TCRdb shows in-frame clones only, minus some. This sample carries 43,000 or so clones, around nine tenths of them seen once, and the ten largest clones take roughly 0.98%. This CDR3 has 15 residues. V shed 3 bases and J shed 0 bases, with 10 bases lying between them. Germline CDR1 SGDLS, CDR2 YYNGEE. This sequence joins TRBV9 and TRBJ1-3, with D unclear. This sample comprised CD4+ or CD8+ T cells sorted from blood, obtained in a trial of the OX40 agonist ivuxolimab. This TCR came from an adult with an advanced solid tumor such as melanoma, head and neck, liver or kidney cancer. The CDR3 DNA reads TGTGCCAGCAGCGCCCCAGGTCTCTCTGGAAACACCATATATTTT. Translated: CASSAPGLSGNTIYF.